The entry below describes one TCR beta chain. What it binds is unknown. One junction end disagrees with the germline gene, perhaps due to a read error. These data belong to a study of identical twins. Study observations and caveats: Zero-insertion findings could be partly confounded by invariant cells (MAIT and iNKT cells). Twin-shared out-of-frame alpha sequences showed excess low generation probability. Within monozygotic twins, out-of-frame TCR alpha sharing was underestimated by the models. With beta out-of-frame sequences, excess sharing by twins was weaker.

Germline lookup yields CDR1 DFQATT and CDR2 SNEGSKA (reference sequence). CDR3 length: 17 amino acids. TCRdb recomputed calls from the 5' RACE reads with MiXCR, one row per CDR3 protein. The profile covers 1.5 million to 2 million distinct CDR3 sequences, with under 35% appearing a single time and around 0.3% taken by the ten largest. This receptor was obtained from a newborn girl in good health. The chain employs TRBV20-1 and TRBJ2-7; weak D call: TRBD2 (6 bases). What was sequenced was cord blood. Written as DNA, the CDR3 is TGCAGTGCTAGAGATCCCCTCGTGGTCGGGGGAACCTACGAGCCGTACTTC. This encodes CSARDPLVVGGTYEPYF.